This T cell receptor (beta chain) was identified during a study of blood T cells in healthy people across ages. A J-beta primer mix and a sample-barcoded 5' primer were used in a second PCR of about 7 to 12 cycles. TCRdb recomputed calls from the 5' RACE reads with MiXCR, one row per CDR3 protein. The sample contains more than 600,000 distinct CDR3 sequences, roughly 25% of which appear only once. The CDR3 covers 14 residues. The germline V gene encodes CDR1 SGHTA and CDR2 FQGNSA. V lost 6 bases to trimming and J lost 0 bases, with 11 bases between them. These data are also associated with another study on T cells of mothers and their children.

The rearrangement uses TRBV7-2 and TRBJ1-1, with D hard to call. The specimen was blood. The receptor's source is a boy under 18 in good health. In DNA form, the CDR3 reads TGTGCCAGCAGAAGTGGACTCTTGAACACTGAAGCTTTCTTT. This encodes CASRSGLLNTEAFF.